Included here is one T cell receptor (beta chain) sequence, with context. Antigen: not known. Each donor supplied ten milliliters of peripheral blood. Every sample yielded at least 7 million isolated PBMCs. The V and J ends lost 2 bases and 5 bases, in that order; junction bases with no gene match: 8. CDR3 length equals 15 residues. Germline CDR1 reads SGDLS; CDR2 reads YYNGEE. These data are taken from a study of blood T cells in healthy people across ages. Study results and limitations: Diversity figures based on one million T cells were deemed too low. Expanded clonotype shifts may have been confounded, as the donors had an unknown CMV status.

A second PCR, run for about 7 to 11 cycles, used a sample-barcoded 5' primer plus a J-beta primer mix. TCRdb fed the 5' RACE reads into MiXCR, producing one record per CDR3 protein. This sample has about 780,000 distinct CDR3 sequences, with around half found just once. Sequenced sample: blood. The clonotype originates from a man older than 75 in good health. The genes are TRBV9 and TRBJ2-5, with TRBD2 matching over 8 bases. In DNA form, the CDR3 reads TGTGCCAGCAGCGTCACTAGCGGAACTCCGGAGACCCAGTACTTC. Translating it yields CASSVTSGTPETQYF.